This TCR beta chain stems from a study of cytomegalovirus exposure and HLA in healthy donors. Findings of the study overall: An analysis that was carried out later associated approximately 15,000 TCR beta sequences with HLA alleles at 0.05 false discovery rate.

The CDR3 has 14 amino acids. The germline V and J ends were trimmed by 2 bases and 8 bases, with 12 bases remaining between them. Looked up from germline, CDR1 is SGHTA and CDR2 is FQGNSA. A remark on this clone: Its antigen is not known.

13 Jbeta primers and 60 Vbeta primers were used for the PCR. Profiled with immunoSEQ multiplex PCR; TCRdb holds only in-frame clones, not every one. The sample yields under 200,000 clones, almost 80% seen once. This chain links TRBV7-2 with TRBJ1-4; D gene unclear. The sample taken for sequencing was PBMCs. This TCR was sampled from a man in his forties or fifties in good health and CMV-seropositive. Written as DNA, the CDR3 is TGTGCCAGCAGCTTAATGGGTCGCGGGGAAAAACTGTTTTTT. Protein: CASSLMGRGEKLFF.